This is a list of T cell receptor beta chains from one sample in a study of CXCR3-negative and CXCR3-positive naive CD8 T cells. With the 5' RACE reads reprocessed, TCRdb shows one record per CDR3 protein and no DNA. The table gives approximately 88,000 distinct CDR3 sequences; the top ten clones make up roughly 1.8% of it. The specimen sequenced was naive CXCR3- CD8+ T cells from blood. These receptors came from a human donor in good health. Some clones in this sample may be carry-over from other donors' samples. Each CDR3 is given with its conserved first and last residue. Fields, in order: V gene, J gene, CDR3 protein.

TRBV2	TRBJ2-3	CASSVSGTDTQYF
TRBV5-1	TRBJ2-4	CASSKLAGEGKNIQYF
TRBV7-9	TRBJ1-4	CASSLNSRTPRDEKLFF
TRBV2	TRBJ1-1	CASSEVGTGHREAFF
TRBV11-3	TRBJ1-1	CACSAGAYTEAFF
TRBV7-8	TRBJ2-7	CASSLLASGNEQYF
TRBV5-1	TRBJ2-7	CASSLRQASSYEQYF
TRBV20-1	TRBJ1-1	CSARGGPGGDTEAFF
TRBV29-1	TRBJ2-3	CSVDQLTSTDTQYF
TRBV7-2	TRBJ2-3	CASSFSSGRPTDTQYF
TRBV28	TRBJ2-2	CTSSLRWATNTGELFF
TRBV7-2	TRBJ1-1	CASSLAGFTEAFF
TRBV7-2	TRBJ2-7	CASSGTGVYEQYF
TRBV7-2	TRBJ2-3	CASSLALKPGHYNTQYF
TRBV29-1	TRBJ2-3	CSVEGRTDTQYF
TRBV20-1	TRBJ1-5	CSARPTGTYSNQPQHF
TRBV7-3	TRBJ2-1	CASSLDYGPNEQFF
TRBV29-1	TRBJ2-3	CSVEKGGDTQYF
TRBV11-2	TRBJ2-1	CASSLTGISYNEQFF
TRBV7-2	TRBJ1-1	CASSLSAGDTTEAFF
TRBV6-2/TRBV6-3	TRBJ2-1	CASTPESTRRVHNEQFF
TRBV29-1	TRBJ2-7	CSVVGSGSNFLYEQYF
TRBV12-5	TRBJ2-3	CASGFGGTDTQYF
TRBV11-2	TRBJ1-2	CASSLGTLYGYTF
TRBV12-3/TRBV12-4	TRBJ2-3	CASSFGPESSDTQYF
TRBV29-1	TRBJ1-6	CSVRRTGPNSPLHF
TRBV7-2	TRBJ1-6	CASSLGDRGPWDSPLHF
TRBV3-1	TRBJ2-7	CASSHTGTGYLAASYEQYF
TRBV7-9	TRBJ2-3	CASSLVLAGVTDTQYF
TRBV7-6	TRBJ1-1	CASSLGSGEAFF
TRBV6-5	TRBJ2-3	CASRAWESTDTQYF
TRBV7-9	TRBJ2-4	CASSLAGPLDIQYF
TRBV5-4	TRBJ2-1	CASSPGLAANNEQFF
TRBV4-3	TRBJ2-1	CASSQGTSGELVNEQFF
TRBV9	TRBJ1-2	CASSGYAGTIKNPTGYGYTF
TRBV7-2	TRBJ2-7	CASSHIGNEQYF
TRBV4-3	TRBJ2-3	CASSQPPTDTQYF
TRBV14	TRBJ2-3	CASSFGGTDTQYF
TRBV5-1	TRBJ2-1	CASSSIGQGAYNEQFF
TRBV29-1	TRBJ2-4	CSVEGRGRKNKNIQYF
TRBV6-5	TRBJ2-5	CASSSGLAGGEETQYF
TRBV4-2	TRBJ1-2	CASSPPGQIVYGYTF
TRBV7-2	TRBJ2-7	CASSPDRVWGYEQYF
TRBV29-1	TRBJ2-3	CSVEVGAGQYF
TRBV7-9	TRBJ2-7	CASSSEVPGLAGVHEQYF
TRBV29-1	TRBJ2-7	CSVVANSYEQYF